The present TCR beta chain was sequenced within a study of read filtering for tumor transcriptome and immune sequencing. Study conclusions and caveats: IR-seq and RNA-seq agreed better without single-read clonotypes.

The CDR3 has 14 amino acids. Germline CDR1 is SGHRS and CDR2 is YFSETQ. The J segment lost 2 bases and the V segment lost 3 bases, leaving 2 bases of the junction unmatched. This clonotype was seen at least ten times. The antigen remains unidentified. Sampling of bone marrow took place during active disease in every patient. This library used approximately 370 ng RNA and molecular barcoded adaptors spanning alpha/delta and beta/gamma chains. TCRdb analysed the reads with MiXCR anew, one entry per CDR3 protein. The sample holds 5,000 to 6,500 distinct CDR3 sequences, roughly 20% seen once. Material: a population of CD138-negative cells sorted from bone marrow. The receptor's source is a donor at least 40 years old with multiple myeloma. The chain uses TRBV5-1 and TRBJ1-5; TRBD1 matches 7 bases. CDR3: CASSSQGGNQPQHF. The CDR3 bases are TGCGCCAGCAGCTCCCAGGGGGGCAATCAGCCCCAGCATTTT.